A single sample is the source of the 19 T cell receptor beta chains below, sequenced in a study of blood T cells in healthy people across ages. A second PCR of roughly 6 to 12 cycles used a sample-barcoded 5' primer and a J-beta primer mix. TCRdb re-derived calls from the 5' RACE reads in MiXCR, one entry per CDR3 protein. The sample has 650,000 or so distinct CDR3 sequences, 52% seen once. The specimen sequenced was blood. The receptors derive from an elderly woman in good health.

This clonotype was detected only a few times. V and J are TRBV5-1 and TRBJ1-1; D is unresolved. V lost 4 bases, J lost 0 bases, and 7 bases lay in between. The germline gives CDR1 SGHRS, CDR2 YFSETQ. There are 13 residues in the CDR3. CDR3 amino acids: CASSAPMNTEAFF. The CDR3 DNA follows: TGCGCCAGCAGCGCTCCTATGAACACTGAAGCTTTCTTT.

The gene calls are TRBV3-1 and TRBJ2-5; 7 bases match TRBD2. CDR1 and CDR2 (germline): LGHDT, YNNKEL (reference sequence). CDR3 length equals 14 residues. After removal of 6 bases from V and 2 bases from J, the junction contained 6 bases not matched to a gene. The CDR3 spells CASRPPGLQETQYF. CDR3 sequence (DNA): TGTGCCAGCAGGCCCCCGGGACTACAAGAGACCCAGTACTTC.

The chain couples TRBV27 to TRBJ1-5; D possibly corresponds to TRBD1 (6 bases). The V end was cut by 3 bases, the J end by 5 bases, with 8 bases between. CDR3 length: 13 amino acids. CDR1 and CDR2 from the germline V gene are MNHEY and SMNVEV (reference sequence). The CDR3 spells CASSFTGYQPQHF. DNA of the CDR3: TGTGCCAGCAGTTTCACAGGGTATCAGCCCCAGCATTTT.

This clonotype was detected only once. A much larger clone sits a single nucleotide away, making a read error possible. The gene calls are TRBV9 and TRBJ2-7; 10 bases are a match to TRBD2. The DNA end is more similar to TRBJ2-1, so the J call may be wrong. There are 17 residues in the CDR3. Germline CDR1 reads SGDLS; CDR2 reads YYNGEE. CDR3 nucleotides: TGTGCCAGCAGCGTAGGATGGAGGACTAGCGGATCCTACGAGCAGTTCTTC. Amino acid sequence: CASSVGWRTSGSYEQFF.

CDR3 bases: TGTGCCAGCAGCAAAGGTCACCGGCGGGATGGTCAGCAGTTCTTC. This codes for CASSKGHRRDGQQFF. The V and J genes are TRBV21-1 and TRBJ2-1; TRBD2, the D gene given by the table, was not confirmed from the DNA. TRBV21-1 is given as a pseudogene. The CDR3 runs 15 residues.

Only one count was recorded for this clonotype. A much larger clone sits a single nucleotide away, making a read error possible. The chain carries TRBV7-9 and TRBJ1-1; D might be TRBD1 (6 bases). The V and J ends lost 4 bases and 1 base respectively, with 10 bases between them. Germline V gene sequence: CDR1 SEHNR, CDR2 FQNEAQ (reference sequence). The CDR3 runs 14 residues. The DNA for the CDR3 is TGTGCCAGCAGCTCCAGGGGACGGAACACTGAAGCTTTCTTT. This gives the protein CASSSRGRNTEAFF.

This clonotype occurred a few times. This chain uses TRBV7-8 with TRBJ1-5; weak D call: TRBD1 (6 bases). The CDR3 has 16 amino acids. Germline assignment: CDR1 SGHVS and CDR2 FQNEAQ. Trimming took off 2 bases at V and 4 bases at J, with 15 bases between the two ends. The CDR3: CASSLPRGLGNQPQHF. As DNA, the CDR3 is TGTGCCAGCAGCTTACCACGGGGGCTGGGTAATCAGCCCCAGCATTTT.

A word on this clonotype: It may be a read error: a sequence one base away is much more abundant. This chain uses TRBV12-3 or TRBV12-4 with TRBJ1-2, with TRBD1 matching over 9 bases. V dropped 7 bases and J dropped 8; count of bases not matched to a gene: 8. The CDR3 extends over 13 amino acids. CDR3 sequence (DNA): TGTGCCAGCAATTCACGGACAGGGGACGGCTACACCTTC. It translates to CASNSRTGDGYTF.

This clonotype came up a few times. The V gene is TRBV5-1, the J gene TRBJ1-4, with a possible D match to TRBD1 (5 bases). CDR3 length: 17 residues. Trimming shortened V by 0 bases and J by 6 bases, and 18 bases separated the two germline ends. Germline CDR1 is SGHRS and CDR2 is YFSETQ. The CDR3: CASSLGNAGKGDEKLFF. In DNA form, the CDR3 reads TGCGCCAGCAGCTTGGGGAACGCAGGGAAAGGTGATGAAAAACTGTTTTTT.

This sequence joins TRBV10-3 and TRBJ1-5; D might be TRBD1 (6 bases). There are 14 residues in the CDR3. The germline V and J ends were trimmed by 6 bases and 6 bases, with 15 bases remaining between them. In germline, CDR1 is ENHRY, CDR2 SYGVKD. The chain's CDR3 is CAIRKGVQGQPQHF. Written as DNA, the CDR3 is TGTGCCATCAGGAAGGGGGTTCAGGGTCAGCCCCAGCATTTT.

The chain is built from TRBV5-1 and TRBJ2-1; tentative D call: TRBD1 (5 bases). Germline assignment: CDR1 SGHRS and CDR2 YFSETQ. The V and J ends lost 0 bases and 6 bases respectively, with 10 bases between them. The CDR3 is 14 residues long. The CDR3 DNA reads TGCGCCAGCAGCTTGGAAGACAGACTCAATGAGCAGTTCTTC. It translates to CASSLEDRLNEQFF.

This clonotype was picked up a small number of times. The CDR3 is CASSVRGDGYNEQYF. The CDR3 region has the DNA TGTGCCAGCAGCGTAAGGGGTGATGGGTACAATGAGCAGTACTTC. V usage is TRBV9 and J usage is TRBJ2-7; TRBD1 is a possible D gene (5 bases). CDR1 is SGDLS, CDR2 YYNGEE, per germline. Trimming pared 1 base from V and 7 bases from J, leaving 18 bases between. The CDR3 spans 15 residues.

This clonotype occurred once. Its ends do not fully match the called genes, so a read error is possible. The chain uses TRBV7-2 and TRBJ2-5; unclear D gene. Germline loops: CDR1 SGHTA, CDR2 FQGNSA. There are 12 residues in the CDR3. The CDR3 protein is CASSLEFETQYF. CDR3 bases: TGTGCCAGTAGCTTAGAGTTTGAGACCCAGTACTTC.

This clonotype was found a few times. The chain employs TRBV27 and TRBJ2-6, with 8 bases fitting TRBD1. CDR1 is MNHEY, CDR2 SMNVEV, per germline (reference sequence). The CDR3 is 17 amino acids. V dropped 3 bases and J dropped 0; count of bases not matched to a gene: 4. The CDR3 is CASSFQGALSGANVLTF. CDR3 in DNA: TGTGCCAGCAGTTTTCAGGGGGCTCTCTCTGGGGCCAACGTCCTGACTTTC.

The chain couples TRBV7-9 to TRBJ1-1, with D perhaps TRBD1 (5 bases). Looked up from germline, CDR1 is SEHNR and CDR2 is FQNEAQ (reference sequence). CDR3 length: 12 amino acids. V lost 1 base and J 10 bases, leaving 10 bases between the germline ends. The CDR3 bases are TGTGCCAGCAGCTTAGAGCAGGGCGGAGCTTTCTTT. Translated, it gives CASSLEQGGAFF.

This clonotype was recorded a few times. The chain links TRBV5-1 to TRBJ1-4; D ambiguous. V lost 0 bases and J 8 bases, leaving 8 bases between the germline ends. Germline lookup yields CDR1 SGHRS and CDR2 YFSETQ. The CDR3 spans 13 residues. This CDR3 is CASSLEIYEKLFF. DNA for the CDR3: TGCGCCAGCAGCTTGGAGATTTACGAAAAACTGTTTTTT.

This chain joins TRBV4-2 and TRBJ2-3; 11 positions match TRBD1. J lost 4 bases, V lost 4 bases, and 10 bases had no gene match. The V gene's germline CDR1 is LGHNA and CDR2 YNFKEQ. CDR3 length: 17 amino acids. CDR3 loop: CASSLQPGQGGPDTQYF. The CDR3, as DNA: TGTGCCAGCAGCCTCCAACCGGGACAGGGGGGCCCAGATACGCAGTATTTT.

This chain uses TRBV20-1 with TRBJ1-6, with D maybe TRBD1 (5 bases). V lost 3 bases and J lost 9, with 9 bases in between. Germline lookup yields CDR1 DFQATT and CDR2 SNEGSKA (reference sequence). CDR3 length: 12 residues. CDR3 in amino acids: CSARTAGSPLHF. For the CDR3, the DNA is TGCAGTGCTAGGACAGCGGGTTCACCCCTCCACTTT.

J is TRBJ2-7 and V is TRBV3-1; TRBD1 matches 8 bases. This CDR3 has 18 residues. The V segment lost 0 bases and the J segment 2 bases; nucleotides outside the gene matches: 12. Germline assignment: CDR1 LGHDT and CDR2 YNNKEL (reference sequence). The DNA for the CDR3 is TGTGCCAGCAGCCAAGAAGGATATGGGCAGGGGGCGGCCTACGAGCAGTACTTC. It translates to CASSQEGYGQGAAYEQYF.